The 30 T cell receptor beta chains listed next were all sequenced from one sample in a study of blood T cell repertoires in COVID-19. The repertoire was sequenced with immunoSEQ multiplex PCR; TCRdb's copy has only in-frame clones and lacks some. Among tens of thousands of clones, roughly nine tenths were seen once, and the ten largest hold 2.5% to 3.5%. Sequencing used peripheral blood. Receptors originate from a man aged 45-60 years with COVID-19, enrolled during active disease.

As DNA, the CDR3 is TGCGCCAGCAGATCCGACACGACCCCCTACGAGCAGTACTTC. This encodes CASRSDTTPYEQYF. The J gene is TRBJ2-7, the V gene TRBV10-2; no clear D gene. V lost 6 bases and J 2 bases, leaving 14 bases between the germline ends. The germline V gene encodes CDR1 WSHSY and CDR2 SAAADI. This CDR3 is built from 14 residues.

The chain links TRBV5-8 to TRBJ2-7; 7 bases fit TRBD1. The CDR3 runs 14 residues. The V gene end was trimmed by 3 bases and the J gene end by 0 bases; junction bases not matched to a gene: 3. Per the germline V gene, CDR1 is SGHTS and CDR2 is YDEGEE. CDR3 in amino acids: CASSWTGNSYEQYF. The CDR3 nucleotides are TGTGCCAGCAGCTGGACAGGCAACTCCTACGAGCAGTACTTC.

This clone was observed a handful of times. The chain carries TRBV9 and TRBJ2-2; 10 bases match TRBD2. Trimming removed 0 bases from V and 4 bases from J; junction bases left unmatched: 3. Germline CDR1 is SGDLS and CDR2 is YYNGEE. There are 16 residues in the CDR3. The CDR3 is CASSVGERGGTGELFF. CDR3 coding DNA: TGTGCCAGCAGCGTAGGGGAGCGGGGGGGCACCGGGGAGCTGTTTTTT. Looking up the rest from reference TRBV9 and TRBJ2-2 gives the full variable domain: DSGVTQTPKHLITATGQRVTLRCSPRSGDLSVYWYQQSLDQGLQFLIQYYNGEERAKGNILERFSAQQFPDLHSELNLSSLELGDSALYFCASSVGERGGTGELFFGEGSRLTVL.

The chain joins TRBV28 to TRBJ1-3; 9 bases line up with TRBD1. The CDR3 runs to 15 residues. Looked up from germline, CDR1 is MDHEN and CDR2 is SYDVKM. V lost 6 bases, J lost 5 bases, and 8 bases stayed unmatched. DNA for the CDR3: TGTGCCAGCAGCTCCGATGGGACAGGGAGAAACACCATATATTTT. Translation gives CASSSDGTGRNTIYF.

The CDR3 sequence: CASSSKGGAVYEQFF. In nucleotides, the CDR3 is TGTGCCAGCAGCTCAAAGGGGGGGGCAGTCTATGAGCAGTTCTTC. The chain employs TRBV7-2 and TRBJ2-1, with D possibly being TRBD2 (7 bases). This CDR3 comprises 15 residues. Germline V CDR1 and CDR2: SGHTA, FQGNSA. Between the trimmed V and J ends, which lost 4 bases and 8 bases, there was a span of 18 bases.

V usage is TRBV4-3 and J usage is TRBJ2-7; 8 bases line up with TRBD2. The CDR3 spans 16 residues. Trimming cost V 0 bases and J 2 bases; bases outside gene matches: 6. Germline values: CDR1 LGHNA, CDR2 YSLEER. The CDR3 protein is CASSQDRGGTTYEQYF. The CDR3 DNA is TGCGCCAGCAGCCAAGATCGGGGGGGCACGACCTACGAGCAGTACTTC.

The chain recombines TRBV28 with TRBJ2-5, with D hard to call. Deletions cut 2 bases from V and 6 bases from J, with 7 bases between. Germline loops: CDR1 MDHEN, CDR2 SYDVKM. This CDR3 contains 12 residues. The DNA of the CDR3 is TGTGCCAGCAGTTTAATTCGTCAGACCCAGTACTTC. It yields the protein CASSLIRQTQYF.

This clone appeared a single time. The chain has TRBV5-4 and TRBJ2-2, with 8 nucleotides matching TRBD2. There are 16 residues in the CDR3. Germline lookup yields CDR1 SGHNT and CDR2 YYREEE (reference sequence). V was pared by 1 base and J by 4 bases, with 6 bases of the junction left unmatched. The CDR3 nucleotides are TGTGCCAGCAGCTTGATTCCGGGGGGGTCCACCGGGGAGCTGTTTTTT. It codes for CASSLIPGGSTGELFF.

The chain joins TRBV6-2 or TRBV6-3 to TRBJ2-3; 7 bases map to TRBD2. The V segment lost 4 bases and the J segment 6 bases; nucleotides outside the gene matches: 22. Germline CDR1 reads MNHEY; CDR2 reads SVGEGT. The CDR3 is 19 amino acids. The CDR3, as DNA: TGTGCCAGCAGTTTTACTTTGGATTCGTATGGCCGGGGAGGGGATACGCAGTATTTT. Translated: CASSFTLDSYGRGGDTQYF.

As to this clone: The sample holds other DNA sequences that translate to the same CDR3. The chain recombines TRBV9 with TRBJ1-2; TRBD1 matches at 7 bases. CDR3 size: 13 residues. J was trimmed by 4 bases and V by 0 bases; bases with no gene match: 0. Per germline, CDR1 SGDLS and CDR2 YYNGEE. CDR3 residues: CASSVGQGYGYTF. The DNA for the CDR3 is TGTGCCAGCAGCGTAGGACAGGGCTATGGCTACACCTTC. Based on the CDR3 plus reference TRBV9 and TRBJ1-2, the full variable domain is DSGVTQTPKHLITATGQRVTLRCSPRSGDLSVYWYQQSLDQGLQFLIQYYNGEERAKGNILERFSAQQFPDLHSELNLSSLELGDSALYFCASSVGQGYGYTFGSGTRLTVV.

This clone has just a few counts. The rearrangement joins TRBV6-5 to TRBJ1-1; no definite D call. In germline, CDR1 is MNHEY, CDR2 SVGAGI. The length of the CDR3 is 13 residues. Trimming shortened V by 6 bases and J by 10 bases, and 18 bases separated the two germline ends. The CDR3 is CASRPPQDFRAFF. CDR3 bases: TGTGCCAGCAGACCACCTCAGGATTTCCGAGCTTTCTTT.

This clone was observed a handful of times. V is TRBV27 and J is TRBJ1-6; TRBD1 matches 8 bases. Trimming cost V 5 bases and J 0 bases; bases outside gene matches: 9. Looked up from germline, CDR1 is MNHEY and CDR2 is SMNVEV (reference sequence). The CDR3 runs to 18 residues. CDR3 coding DNA: TGTGCCAGCAGTCAGATACAGGGGGTGGCCTCCTATAATTCACCCCTCCACTTT. Its protein is CASSQIQGVASYNSPLHF.

The chain recombines TRBV10-3 with TRBJ2-7, with D unclear. The CDR3 is 11 residues long. Germline loops: CDR1 ENHRY, CDR2 SYGVKD. The germline V and J ends were trimmed by 4 bases and 6 bases, with 7 bases remaining between them. The CDR3 reads CAISGEFEQYF. CDR3 DNA: TGTGCCATCAGTGGCGAATTCGAGCAGTACTTC.

This rearrangement joins TRBV13 to TRBJ1-1, with TRBD1 as a possible D gene (5 bases). V was pared by 4 bases and J by 4 bases, with 16 bases between. The germline gives CDR1 PRHDT, CDR2 FYEKMQ (reference sequence). CDR3 length: 15 residues. The CDR3 sequence: CASSSLAGGITEAFF. CDR3 DNA sequence: TGTGCCAGCAGCTCATTGGCTGGGGGGATCACTGAAGCTTTCTTT.

The chain joins TRBV6-4 to TRBJ2-1; 7 nucleotides align to TRBD1. V gave up 2 bases and J gave up 9 bases; unmatched junction bases: 4. Germline V gene data show CDR1 as MRHNA and CDR2 as SNTAGT. The CDR3 totals 13 residues. The CDR3: CASSDQGVGEQFF. The CDR3 coding sequence is TGTGCCAGCAGTGACCAGGGGGTGGGTGAGCAGTTCTTC.

In this sample, this clone turned up once. J is TRBJ1-1 and V is TRBV30, with unresolved D. The CDR3 is 12 residues long. Trimming left V 2 bases short and J 6 bases short, with 10 bases between. Germline CDR1 reads GTSNPN; CDR2 reads SVGIG (reference sequence). Here the CDR3 DNA reads TGTGCCTGGAGTTTTAGCGTGGCTGAAGCTTTCTTT. This translates into CAWSFSVAEAFF.

The chain links TRBV7-9 to TRBJ2-1; TRBD2 matches 7 bases. Trimming cost V 5 bases and J 5 bases; bases outside gene matches: 3. The CDR3 totals 13 residues. Germline CDR1 is SEHNR and CDR2 is FQNEAQ (reference sequence). The CDR3 DNA follows: TGTGCCAGCAGCCCTACTAGCGACAATGAGCAGTTCTTC. Protein sequence: CASSPTSDNEQFF.

This clone was recorded only once. The chain recombines TRBV27 with TRBJ2-5; 7 bases map to TRBD1. The CDR3 runs to 15 residues. Trimming took 7 bases from V and 5 from J; bases not matched to a gene: 13. Germline CDR1 and CDR2: MNHEY and SMNVEV (reference sequence). The CDR3 DNA reads as TGTGCCAGCATGCTAAACAGGGGAGTCAGGGAGACCCAGTACTTC. It yields the protein CASMLNRGVRETQYF.

The J gene is TRBJ2-1, the V gene TRBV7-3, with TRBD2 matching over 7 bases. V gave up 6 bases and J gave up 3 bases; unmatched junction bases: 8. CDR1 and CDR2 from the germline V gene are SGHTA and FQGTGA. The CDR3 length is 15 residues. CDR3 region: CASSRGLGLYNEQFF. CDR3 coding DNA: TGTGCCAGCAGTCGTGGACTAGGCCTCTACAATGAGCAGTTCTTC.

The V gene is TRBV6-5, the J gene TRBJ2-7; 7 bases fit TRBD1. Germline CDR1 MNHEY, CDR2 SVGAGI. The CDR3 covers 15 residues. V lost 6 bases and J lost 0; bases outside the gene matches: 8. The CDR3 nucleotides are TGTGCCAGCAGGCGAACCGGGGACAGCTCCTACGAGCAGTACTTC. Amino acids: CASRRTGDSSYEQYF.

The rearrangement joins TRBV20-1 to TRBJ2-3; TRBD2 might be the D (6 bases). The CDR3 length is 11 residues. CDR1 DFQATT and CDR2 SNEGSKA come from the germline V gene (reference sequence). Between the trimmed V and J ends, which lost 3 bases and 14 bases, there was a span of 15 bases. This chain's CDR3 is CSAREGSIPYF. CDR3 DNA: TGCAGTGCTAGGGAGGGCTCCATCCCGTATTTT.

The chain combines TRBV2 with TRBJ2-1; unclear D gene. Per germline, CDR1 SNHLY and CDR2 FYNNEI. Trimming left V 4 bases short and J 8 bases short, with 9 bases between. The CDR3 extends over 12 amino acids. CDR3 bases: TGTGCCAGCAGTGCCCCGTTCCATGAGCAGTTCTTC. Translation gives CASSAPFHEQFF.

The V call is TRBV28, the J call TRBJ1-2, with a possible D match to TRBD1 (5 bases). The CDR3 runs to 14 residues. The V and J ends lost 5 bases and 3 bases respectively, with 13 bases between them. Germline V CDR1 and CDR2: MDHEN, SYDVKM. CDR3 in amino acids: CASSKETAYYGYTF. In nucleotides, the CDR3 is TGTGCCAGCAGTAAAGAGACAGCTTACTATGGCTACACCTTC.

The chain carries TRBV6-4 and TRBJ2-2; D might be TRBD2 (5 bases). V was pared by 6 bases and J by 3 bases, with 8 bases between. Germline CDR1 MRHNA, CDR2 SNTAGT. This CDR3 is 13 amino acids long. CDR3 sequence (DNA): TGTGCCAGCAGCCCCGGGGACACCGGGGAGCTGTTTTTT. Translation gives CASSPGDTGELFF.

The V gene is TRBV18, the J gene TRBJ2-7, with D tentatively TRBD2 (6 bases). Trimming took off 4 bases at V and 3 bases at J, with 16 bases between the two ends. Per the germline V gene, CDR1 is KGHSH and CDR2 is LQKENI. The CDR3 covers 15 residues. The CDR3 region has the DNA TGTGCCAGCTCACTCGGGACTCATCCCGTCTACGAGCAGTACTTC. This sequence encodes CASSLGTHPVYEQYF. Combining the CDR3 with reference TRBV18 and TRBJ2-7 gives the whole variable domain NAGVMQNPRHLVRRRGQEARLRCSPMKGHSHVYWYRQLPEEGLKFMVYLQKENIIDESGMPKERFSAEFPKEGPSILRIQQVVRGDSAAYFCASSLGTHPVYEQYFGPGTRLTVT.

V is TRBV2 and J is TRBJ2-5, with 7 positions matching TRBD1. The CDR3 is 15 residues long. Germline V gives CDR1 SNHLY, CDR2 FYNNEI. Trimming removed 3 bases from V and 4 bases from J; junction bases left unmatched: 8. The CDR3 here is CASSDRQGRGETQYF. The CDR3 nucleotides read TGTGCCAGCAGTGACCGACAGGGAAGAGGAGAGACCCAGTACTTC.

The V call is TRBV7-8, the J call TRBJ1-6; D possibly corresponds to TRBD1 (5 bases). The CDR3 has 14 residues. Germline CDR1 is SGHVS and CDR2 is FQNEAQ. Trimming shortened V by 7 bases and J by 11 bases, and 18 bases separated the two germline ends. Here the CDR3 reads CASIPGGSMTPLHF. The CDR3 DNA reads as TGTGCCAGCATCCCGGGGGGAAGTATGACACCCCTCCACTTT.

The J gene is TRBJ2-3, the V gene TRBV4-3; TRBD2 matches 10 bases. After removal of 0 bases from V and 5 bases from J, the junction contained 5 bases not matched to a gene. CDR3 length equals 16 residues. The germline gives CDR1 LGHNA, CDR2 YSLEER. The CDR3 bases are TGCGCCAGCAGCCAAGAGGTAGCGGGGGGTTTAGATACGCAGTATTTT. It translates to CASSQEVAGGLDTQYF.

The chain is built from TRBV12-3 or TRBV12-4 and TRBJ2-3, with TRBD2 identical over 8 bases. Losses at the gene ends were 6 bases for V and 14 bases for J; bases not matched to a gene: 13. The CDR3 spans 13 residues. The DNA for the CDR3 is TGTGCCAGCAGATTCTCCGGGACTAGTACGGGGTATTTT. It codes for CASRFSGTSTGYF.

This chain uses TRBV27 with TRBJ1-5, with D unresolved. The V end lost 2 bases, the J end lost 7 bases, and 12 bases lay between the germline ends. The germline V gene has CDR1 MNHEY and CDR2 SMNVEV (reference sequence). The CDR3 has 14 residues. The CDR3 nucleotides read TGTGCCAGCAGTTTACGGGGTTCAAACCAGCCCCAGCATTTT. It is translated as CASSLRGSNQPQHF.